Below, 26 T cell receptor beta chains from the same sample are listed, as sequenced in a study of T cell repertoires in cytomegalovirus infection (dated by TCRdb to between 2018 and 2021). The run used an Illumina HiSeq 1500. TCRdb itself trimmed the public reads at Q25 with fastp, ran MiXCR and retained productive beta chains. Merged by CDR3 protein, the rows form single entries marked with the most common genes and DNA. This sample holds about 320,000 distinct CDR3 sequences; around a tenth were observed only once. The ten largest clones take up 4.3% of the sample. The sequencing sample was made of PBMCs. These receptor sequences come from a human donor in good health (CMV status not recorded). Some clones in this sample may be carry-over from other donors' samples.

This clonotype was detected ten times or more. The genes are TRBV27 and TRBJ1-2, with D tentatively TRBD1 (6 bases). The CDR3 runs 12 residues. In germline, CDR1 is MNHEY, CDR2 SMNVEV (reference sequence). V lost 4 bases and J lost 6, with 9 bases in between. CDR3 amino acids: CASSSTGHGYTF. Written as DNA, the CDR3 is TGTGCCAGCAGTTCAACAGGGCATGGCTACACCTTC.

The rearrangement links TRBV11-2 to TRBJ2-1, with D perhaps matching TRBD1 (7 bases). Trimming cost V 1 base and J 4 bases, with 20 bases left between them. The CDR3 sequence is 18 residues long. CDR1 is SGHAT and CDR2 is FQNNGV in the germline V gene. Written as DNA, the CDR3 is TGTGCCAGCAGCTTAGGAACCGGCGGGACAGACCTTTACAATGAGCAGTTCTTC. This codes for CASSLGTGGTDLYNEQFF.

This clonotype turned up a few times. The chain is built from TRBV7-2 and TRBJ2-5, with D possibly matching TRBD2 (7 bases). CDR3 length: 14 amino acids. Trimming pared 4 bases from V and 2 bases from J, leaving 11 bases between. Germline-derived CDR1 and CDR2 are SGHTA and FQGNSA. CDR3 DNA sequence: TGTGCCAGCAGCTGGAGCGGGACACAAGAGACCCAGTACTTC. This gives the protein CASSWSGTQETQYF.

This clonotype was recorded at least ten times. The chain carries TRBV7-4 and TRBJ2-2; 11 bases agree with TRBD2. Germline assignment: CDR1 SGHVT and CDR2 SQSDAQ. The CDR3 spans 16 residues. V lost 8 bases, J lost 4 bases, and 9 bases stayed unmatched. The CDR3 DNA sequence: TGTGCCAGCGACGTGGGACTAGCGGTCGGCACCGGGGAGCTGTTTTTT. Protein sequence: CASDVGLAVGTGELFF.

In its sample, this clonotype was seen many times. The J gene is TRBJ1-4, the V gene TRBV7-2; D ambiguous. V was pared by 0 bases and J by 5 bases, with 10 bases between. The germline V gene has CDR1 SGHTA and CDR2 FQGNSA. CDR3 length equals 15 residues. CDR3 protein: CASSLARGNNEKLFF. CDR3 DNA sequence: TGTGCCAGCAGCTTAGCGCGTGGGAACAATGAAAAACTGTTTTTT.

This clonotype was counted ten times or more. The V call is TRBV2, the J call TRBJ2-2, with no clear D. Germline CDR1 SNHLY, CDR2 FYNNEI. CDR3 size: 13 residues. Trimming cost V 6 bases and J 1 base, with 6 bases left between them. The CDR3 region has the DNA TGTGCCAGCAGACGTCAGAACACCGGGGAGCTGTTTTTT. Translating gives CASRRQNTGELFF. The full variable domain, with the rest looked up from reference TRBV2 and TRBJ2-2, is EPEVTQTPSHQVTQMGQEVILRCVPISNHLYFYWYRQILGQKVEFLVSFYNNEISEKSEIFDDQFSVERPDGSNFTLKIRSTKLEDSAMYFCASRRQNTGELFFGEGSRLTVL.

This clonotype was observed a handful of times. V is TRBV12-3 or TRBV12-4 and J is TRBJ1-2; 8 bases are a match to TRBD1. The trim removed 5 bases at V and 4 bases at J, leaving 6 bases unmatched. This CDR3 region has 14 residues. In DNA form, the CDR3 reads TGTGCCAGCAGTCCCGGACAGGGCTTCTATGGCTACACCTTC. Translation gives CASSPGQGFYGYTF.

The chain uses TRBV20-1 and TRBJ2-2; 15 bases line up with TRBD2. V lost 2 bases and J lost 5; bases outside the gene matches: 6. The CDR3 is 17 residues long. Germline CDR1 and CDR2: DFQATT and SNEGSKA (reference sequence). The CDR3 loop is CSARRTSGGARTGELFF. CDR3 nucleotides: TGCAGTGCTAGACGGACTAGCGGGGGGGCCCGTACCGGGGAGCTGTTTTTT.

This clonotype has more than one count but fewer than ten. The chain is built from TRBV28 and TRBJ1-1; D uncertain. CDR1 and CDR2 (germline): MDHEN, SYDVKM. The CDR3 has 13 residues. The V end lost 3 bases, the J end lost 10 bases, and 15 bases lay between the germline ends. CDR3 sequence (DNA): TGTGCCAGCAGTTTTGGGAGCCGGGATGGAGCTTTCTTT. Its protein product is CASSFGSRDGAFF. The complete variable domain, with remaining parts taken from reference TRBV28 and TRBJ1-1, reads DVKVTQSSRYLVKRTGEKVFLECVQDMDHENMFWYRQDPGLGLRLIYFSYDVKMKEKGDIPEGYSVSREKKERFSLILESASTNQTSMYLCASSFGSRDGAFFGQGTRLTVV.

This clonotype was observed at least ten times. The chain couples TRBV7-2 to TRBJ2-7; unclear D gene. This CDR3 has 13 residues. V lost 0 bases to trimming and J lost 2 bases, with 5 bases between them. Germline values: CDR1 SGHTA, CDR2 FQGNSA. The chain's CDR3 is CASSLALTYEQYF. The CDR3 DNA is TGTGCCAGCAGCTTAGCGTTGACCTACGAGCAGTACTTC.

The chain couples TRBV28 to TRBJ2-7, with 10 positions matching TRBD1. CDR1 is MDHEN and CDR2 is SYDVKM in the germline V gene. The V and J ends lost 6 bases and 6 bases, in that order; junction bases with no gene match: 5. The CDR3 spans 13 residues. The CDR3, as DNA: TGTGCCAGCAGGAGACAGGGGGCCTCCGAGCAGTACTTC. Its translation: CASRRQGASEQYF.

This clonotype appeared a single time. This sequence joins TRBV6-2 or TRBV6-3 and TRBJ2-1; 9 bases agree with TRBD2. V was pared by 4 bases and J by 8 bases, with 9 bases of the junction left unmatched. Germline V gene lookup returns CDR1 MNHEY and CDR2 SVGEGT. The CDR3 consists of 15 residues. The DNA for the CDR3 is TGTGCCAGCAGTTCCCCGGCGGGGGGGCGAGATGAGCAGTTCTTC. It yields the protein CASSSPAGGRDEQFF.

This clonotype has a count of ten or more. This rearrangement joins TRBV27 to TRBJ2-4; the match to TRBD1 covers 7 bases. Germline V lookup: CDR1 MNHEY, CDR2 SMNVEV (reference sequence). The CDR3 covers 15 residues. The J segment lost 3 bases and the V segment lost 6 bases, leaving 8 bases of the junction unmatched. CDR3 sequence (DNA): TGTGCCAGCAGAATCGACAGGGTGGGCAAAAACATTCAGTACTTC. It translates to CASRIDRVGKNIQYF.

The V call is TRBV7-3, the J call TRBJ2-2; 8 bases line up with TRBD2. This CDR3 spans 16 amino acids. Germline trimming cut 3 bases from V and 3 bases from J; bases unmatched to any gene: 6. The V gene's germline CDR1 is SGHTA and CDR2 FQGTGA. As DNA, the CDR3 is TGTGCCAGCAGCTTCAGTCCAGCGGGGGACACCGGGGAGCTGTTTTTT. This translates into CASSFSPAGDTGELFF.

Ten or more counts support this clonotype. The chain couples TRBV7-2 to TRBJ1-2, with 7 positions matching TRBD1. With 5 bases clipped from V and 7 bases from J, the junction kept 10 bases outside the gene matches. CDR1 and CDR2 (germline): SGHTA, FQGNSA. CDR3 length: 14 amino acids. The CDR3 region has the DNA TGTGCCAGCAGCCGACAGGGATACGGACCTGGCTACACCTTC. Protein product: CASSRQGYGPGYTF.

Many counts were recorded for this clonotype. The chain combines TRBV7-2 with TRBJ2-5, with a weak D call TRBD2 (7 bases). The V gene's germline CDR1 is SGHTA and CDR2 FQGNSA. Trimming stripped 8 bases from V and 4 bases from J, with 20 bases between. The CDR3 has 15 residues. The DNA of the CDR3 is TGTGCCAGCGCCCCGGGGAGGGGGGGCCGAGAGACCCAGTACTTC. This codes for CASAPGRGGRETQYF.

In its sample, this clonotype was seen a few times. The chain uses TRBV7-2 and TRBJ2-1, with 8 bases that match TRBD2. This CDR3 spans 18 amino acids. V was pared by 0 bases and J by 3 bases, with 10 bases of the junction left unmatched. The germline CDR1 and CDR2 sequences are SGHTA and FQGNSA. Here the CDR3 reads CASSLARGGGTIYNEQFF. The CDR3 DNA reads as TGTGCCAGCAGCTTAGCGCGTGGCGGGGGGACGATCTACAATGAGCAGTTCTTC. Variable domain in full (rest from reference TRBV7-2 and TRBJ2-1): GAGVSQSPSNKVTEKGKDVELRCDPISGHTALYWYRQSLGQGLEFLIYFQGNSAPDKSGLPSDRFSAERTGGSVSTLTIQRTQQEDSAVYLCASSLARGGGTIYNEQFFGPGTRLTVL.

This clonotype was observed at least ten times. The chain has TRBV7-2 and TRBJ2-1; tentative D call: TRBD2 (7 bases). Germline-derived CDR1 and CDR2 are SGHTA and FQGNSA. V lost 7 bases, J lost 10 bases, and 20 bases lay in between. The CDR3 sequence is 14 residues long. CDR3 coding DNA: TGTGCCAGCATTCAGGGAGGGCTCACAGGGGAGCAGTTCTTC. Protein: CASIQGGLTGEQFF. The variable domain in full, completed from reference TRBV7-2 and TRBJ2-1, reads GAGVSQSPSNKVTEKGKDVELRCDPISGHTALYWYRQSLGQGLEFLIYFQGNSAPDKSGLPSDRFSAERTGGSVSTLTIQRTQQEDSAVYLCASIQGGLTGEQFFGPGTRLTVL.

This clonotype was seen ten or more times. The J gene is TRBJ1-5, the V gene TRBV28; D is undetermined. V shed 2 bases and J shed 3 bases, with 14 bases lying between them. The CDR3 is 16 residues long. The V gene's germline CDR1 is MDHEN and CDR2 SYDVKM. This chain's CDR3 is CASSLGSAKLNQPQHF. For the CDR3, the DNA is TGTGCCAGCAGTTTAGGTTCAGCAAAACTCAATCAGCCCCAGCATTTT.

This clonotype was seen repeatedly, ten times or more. The chain joins TRBV29-1 to TRBJ1-4; D uncertain. The CDR3 has 13 amino acids. Germline values: CDR1 SQVTM, CDR2 ANQGSEA. Trimming left V 6 bases short and J 0 bases short, with 8 bases between. CDR3 protein: CSVRRTTNEKLFF. CDR3 in DNA: TGCAGCGTGAGACGGACAACTAATGAAAAACTGTTTTTT.

This clonotype was seen many times. CDR3 bases: TGTGCCAGCAGTTTAGGGGACAGGGACACAGATACGCAGTATTTT. It is translated as CASSLGDRDTDTQYF. This sequence joins TRBV12-3 or TRBV12-4 and TRBJ2-3; 9 nucleotides line up with TRBD1. Trimming took 1 base from V and 2 from J; bases not matched to a gene: 1. CDR3 length equals 15 residues.

This clonotype has ten or more counts. The rearrangement links TRBV6-5 to TRBJ2-1, with TRBD1 matching over 9 bases. The V gene's germline CDR1 is MNHEY and CDR2 SVGAGI. V lost 6 bases, J lost 7 bases, and 13 bases stayed unmatched. There are 16 residues in the CDR3. The CDR3 nucleotides read TGTGCCAGCAGATTAACAGGGGGCGGCCATAGGAATGAGCAGTTCTTC. It encodes CASRLTGGGHRNEQFF.

Many counts were recorded for this clonotype. The CDR3 sequence is CATIKQERQGENEKLFF. CDR3 nucleotide sequence: TGTGCCACCATCAAGCAAGAGAGACAGGGGGAAAATGAAAAACTGTTTTTT. The chain links TRBV10-3 to TRBJ1-4, with 9 bases that match TRBD1. CDR3 length: 17 amino acids. Germline values: CDR1 ENHRY, CDR2 SYGVKD. V trimming: 10 bases; J trimming: 5 bases; junction bases outside the gene matches: 17.

This clonotype was seen a few times. The chain links TRBV27 to TRBJ2-3, with 15 positions matching TRBD2. The CDR3 is 20 residues long. V was clipped by 5 bases and J by 2 bases; unmatched bases: 14. CDR1 is MNHEY and CDR2 is SMNVEV in the germline V gene (reference sequence). Here the CDR3 reads CASSLKPGLAGGTPTDTQYF. CDR3 bases: TGTGCCAGCAGTCTAAAACCGGGACTAGCGGGAGGTACTCCCACAGATACGCAGTATTTT.

The rearrangement uses TRBV19 and TRBJ2-5; no firm D call. The ends were cut back, 0 bases at V and 5 bases at J, with 13 bases in the middle. The CDR3 spans 15 residues. Germline CDR1 reads LNHDA; CDR2 reads SQIVND (reference sequence). The CDR3 DNA reads as TGTGCCAGTAGTATAGATTGGAAAGGGTATGAGACCCAGTACTTC. This sequence encodes CASSIDWKGYETQYF.

The V and J genes are TRBV6-1 and TRBJ2-5; 7 bases fit TRBD2. Germline CDR1 and CDR2: MNHNS and SASEGT. Trimming at V came to 2 bases and at J to 5 bases, leaving 2 bases not matched to a gene. The CDR3 loop spans 13 amino acids. The CDR3 sequence: CASSEYGRETQYF. CDR3 coding DNA: TGTGCCAGCAGTGAATACGGGAGGGAGACCCAGTACTTC.